These 26 T cell receptor beta chains were sequenced from one sample in a study of shared clonotypes between healthy human individuals. The table came from immunoSEQ multiplex PCR; TCRdb's copy has only in-frame clones and leaves some out. The sample yields over a million clones, around 95% seen once. The sequenced sample was naive CD4+ T cells sorted from blood. Documented subset: CD45RA+ positively selected. The receptor set was obtained from a young man in good health.

This chain uses TRBV11-3 with TRBJ1-3; 9 bases match TRBD1. CDR3 length: 14 amino acids. J lost 4 bases, V lost 4 bases, and 2 bases had no gene match. Germline V gives CDR1 SGHNT, CDR2 YENEEA. CDR3 region: CASSYRGLGNTIYF. CDR3 in DNA: TGTGCCAGCAGCTACAGGGGGCTCGGAAACACCATATATTTT.

J is TRBJ1-1 and V is TRBV28, with D uncertain. V lost 10 bases to trimming and J lost 1 base, with 19 bases between them. Per germline, CDR1 MDHEN and CDR2 SYDVKM. The CDR3 consists of 15 residues. In DNA form, the CDR3 reads TGTGCCATCAGCCACGATGCAGCCCCGAACACTGAAGCTTTCTTT. Protein: CAISHDAAPNTEAFF.

The gene calls are TRBV2 and TRBJ1-1; D is possibly TRBD1 (5 bases). The CDR3 is made up of 14 amino acids. From germline, CDR1 is SNHLY and CDR2 FYNNEI. Trimming pared 4 bases from V and 1 base from J, leaving 10 bases between. The CDR3 is CASSVGGENTEAFF. The CDR3 DNA reads TGTGCCAGCAGTGTTGGGGGGGAGAACACTGAAGCTTTCTTT.

As DNA, the CDR3 is TGTGCCAGCAGCACACGCCTGGGACAGGAGAGCACAGATACGCAGTATTTT. Translated, it gives CASSTRLGQESTDTQYF. The J gene is TRBJ2-3, the V gene TRBV9; TRBD1 matches 8 bases. The trim removed 4 bases at V and 0 bases at J, leaving 10 bases unmatched. Germline values: CDR1 SGDLS, CDR2 YYNGEE. This CDR3 region has 17 residues.

The rearrangement joins TRBV7-3 to TRBJ2-5; possibly TRBD1 for D (6 bases). Germline V gene data show CDR1 as SGHTA and CDR2 as FQGTGA. The CDR3 length is 14 residues. The germline V and J ends were trimmed by 2 bases and 4 bases, with 11 bases remaining between them. CDR3 bases: TGTGCCAGCAGCTTAGGGGGCGGAATAGAGACCCAGTACTTC. This codes for CASSLGGGIETQYF.

The chain couples TRBV28 to TRBJ2-5, with 7 bases matching TRBD1. The J segment lost 5 bases and the V segment lost 6 bases, leaving 18 bases of the junction unmatched. Germline values: CDR1 MDHEN, CDR2 SYDVKM. This CDR3 spans 17 amino acids. The CDR3 nucleotides read TGTGCCAGCAGCCCAGACAGGGTTGGGTATAGTAAGGAGACCCAGTACTTC. It specifies CASSPDRVGYSKETQYF.

The chain joins TRBV7-9 to TRBJ2-7; D gene uncertain. Germline loops: CDR1 SEHNR, CDR2 FQNEAQ (reference sequence). This CDR3 is 15 amino acids long. The germline V and J ends were trimmed by 5 bases and 0 bases, with 14 bases remaining between them. The CDR3 DNA sequence: TGTGCCAGCAGCCCCCTCGCTAAGACCTCCTACGAGCAGTACTTC. Translating it yields CASSPLAKTSYEQYF.

V gene TRBV10-3 combines with J gene TRBJ2-7, with unresolved D. The germline V gene has CDR1 ENHRY and CDR2 SYGVKD. Trimming shortened V by 0 bases and J by 3 bases, and 9 bases separated the two germline ends. The CDR3 runs 14 residues. The CDR3 region has the DNA TGTGCCATCAGTGAGTCGGGATTTAACTACGAGCAGTACTTC. It encodes CAISESGFNYEQYF.

V and J are TRBV7-2 and TRBJ2-1, with a weak D call TRBD1 (7 bases). Germline loops: CDR1 SGHTA, CDR2 FQGNSA. The CDR3 is 16 amino acids. With 3 bases removed from V and 6 bases from J, the gap between germline ends came to 18 bases. The DNA for the CDR3 is TGTGCCAGCAGCTTCGCTTCGTCCCAGGGGGGCAATGAGCAGTTCTTC. It specifies CASSFASSQGGNEQFF. The full variable domain, with the rest looked up from reference TRBV7-2 and TRBJ2-1, is GAGVSQSPSNKVTEKGKDVELRCDPISGHTALYWYRQSLGQGLEFLIYFQGNSAPDKSGLPSDRFSAERTGGSVSTLTIQRTQQEDSAVYLCASSFASSQGGNEQFFGPGTRLTVL.

The chain is built from TRBV7-9 and TRBJ1-4; D unclear. Germline loops: CDR1 SEHNR, CDR2 FQNEAQ (reference sequence). The length of the CDR3 is 13 residues. V was trimmed by 5 bases and J by 8 bases, leaving 12 bases between them. Here the CDR3 DNA reads TGTGCCAGCAGCCCTTACGGGGTCGAAAAACTGTTTTTT. This codes for CASSPYGVEKLFF.

This chain links TRBV7-2 with TRBJ1-2; perhaps TRBD1 as D (6 bases). Germline V gene sequence: CDR1 SGHTA, CDR2 FQGNSA. This CDR3 contains 11 residues. V gave up 5 bases and J gave up 8 bases, with 9 bases separating them. The CDR3 nucleotides read TGTGCCAGCAGCGCACAGGGCGGCTACACCTTC. Translating gives CASSAQGGYTF.

As DNA, the CDR3 is TGCGCCAGCAGCCAAACATTGAACACCGGGGAGCTGTTTTTT. Its protein is CASSQTLNTGELFF. The J gene is TRBJ2-2, the V gene TRBV5-1; no firm D call. The CDR3 loop spans 14 amino acids. The V and J ends lost 4 bases and 1 base respectively, with 8 bases between them. Germline-derived CDR1 and CDR2 are SGHRS and YFSETQ.

The V gene is TRBV7-2, the J gene TRBJ2-6; D is unclear. The CDR3 has 15 residues. V gave up 6 bases and J gave up 2 bases, with 11 bases separating them. CDR1 is SGHTA and CDR2 is FQGNSA in the germline V gene. CDR3 bases: TGTGCCAGCAGGATCTCTCTGGCTGGGGCCAACGTCCTGACTTTC. It translates to CASRISLAGANVLTF.

The V and J genes are TRBV12-2 and TRBJ2-1; the table's D call, TRBD2, was not checked against the DNA. TRBV12-2 is recorded as a pseudogene. The CDR3 totals 17 residues. CDR3 sequence reads: CASRLAPVAESYNEQFF. The CDR3 nucleotides are TGTGCAAGTCGCTTAGCCCCCGTAGCGGAGTCCTACAATGAGCAGTTCTTC.

The chain joins TRBV5-6 to TRBJ2-1; 13 nucleotides align to TRBD2. CDR1 is SGHDT and CDR2 is YYEEEE in the germline V gene. The CDR3 extends over 16 amino acids. V lost 5 bases to trimming and J lost 3 bases; unmatched junction nucleotides: 5. DNA for the CDR3: TGTGCCAGCAGTGGACTAGCGGGAGTTTACTACAATGAGCAGTTCTTC. Translated: CASSGLAGVYYNEQFF.

This sequence joins TRBV6-5 and TRBJ2-3, with 11 nucleotides matching TRBD2. In germline, CDR1 is MNHEY, CDR2 SVGAGI. The CDR3 runs 14 residues. Losses at the gene ends were 7 bases for V and 9 bases for J; bases not matched to a gene: 9. CDR3 amino acids: CASKLAGVGVTQYF. The CDR3 nucleotides read TGTGCCAGCAAACTAGCGGGAGTCGGGGTGACGCAGTATTTT.

The chain recombines TRBV9 with TRBJ2-6; 10 bases agree with TRBD2. From germline, CDR1 is SGDLS and CDR2 YYNGEE. The V gene end was trimmed by 0 bases and the J gene end by 1 base; junction bases not matched to a gene: 4. CDR3 length: 18 amino acids. The CDR3 DNA reads as TGTGCCAGCAGCGTAGTGGCTAGCGGGAGTTCTGGGGCCAACGTCCTGACTTTC. This encodes CASSVVASGSSGANVLTF.

The chain links TRBV5-4 to TRBJ1-4; weak D call: TRBD1 (5 bases). From germline, CDR1 is SGHNT and CDR2 YYREEE (reference sequence). Trimming left V 1 base short and J 0 bases short, with 10 bases between. CDR3 length equals 16 residues. The CDR3 reads CASSLSRDATNEKLFF. The CDR3 DNA is TGTGCCAGCAGCTTGTCCAGGGACGCAACTAATGAAAAACTGTTTTTT.

The rearrangement uses TRBV27 and TRBJ1-5; the D gene is possibly TRBD1 (5 bases). The CDR3 contains 15 residues. V dropped 0 bases and J dropped 9 bases, with 15 bases sitting between them. Germline V CDR1 and CDR2: MNHEY, SMNVEV (reference sequence). The CDR3 loop reads CASSLSGLGQGPQHF. The DNA of the CDR3 is TGTGCCAGCAGTTTATCAGGTCTAGGGCAGGGGCCCCAGCATTTT.

This rearrangement joins TRBV2 to TRBJ1-4; D uncertain. V was shortened by 6 bases and J by 5 bases, with 13 bases between the two germline ends. CDR3 size: 14 residues. Germline V gives CDR1 SNHLY, CDR2 FYNNEI. CDR3 sequence: CASSDKALNEKLFF. CDR3 nucleotides: TGTGCCAGCAGCGACAAGGCCCTGAATGAAAAACTGTTTTTT. The full variable domain, with the rest looked up from reference TRBV2 and TRBJ1-4, is EPEVTQTPSHQVTQMGQEVILRCVPISNHLYFYWYRQILGQKVEFLVSFYNNEISEKSEIFDDQFSVERPDGSNFTLKIRSTKLEDSAMYFCASSDKALNEKLFFGSGTQLSVL.

The chain carries TRBV27 and TRBJ1-1; D not resolved. The CDR3 is 16 amino acids. Trimming pared 3 bases from V and 1 base from J, leaving 15 bases between. Germline values: CDR1 MNHEY, CDR2 SMNVEV (reference sequence). The CDR3 sequence is CASSFILPRGNTEAFF. CDR3 DNA sequence: TGTGCCAGCAGTTTTATATTGCCGCGGGGGAACACTGAAGCTTTCTTT.

The chain joins TRBV5-1 to TRBJ1-1; D gene unclear. Trimming took off 2 bases at V and 6 bases at J, with 8 bases between the two ends. The CDR3 runs 12 residues. Germline V lookup: CDR1 SGHRS, CDR2 YFSETQ. The CDR3 spells CASSFGVSEAFF. Written as DNA, the CDR3 is TGCGCCAGCAGCTTTGGGGTATCTGAAGCTTTCTTT.

As for this clone: The sample holds other DNA sequences that translate to the same CDR3. The gene calls are TRBV10-3 and TRBJ1-1; D is undetermined. The length of the CDR3 is 14 residues. Trimming pared 0 bases from V and 0 bases from J, leaving 5 bases between. Germline V gene data show CDR1 as ENHRY and CDR2 as SYGVKD. CDR3 sequence reads: CAISESGMNTEAFF. The CDR3 DNA is TGTGCCATCAGTGAGTCCGGTATGAACACTGAAGCTTTCTTT.

V is TRBV19 and J is TRBJ1-3; 9 bases map to TRBD1. The V gene's germline CDR1 is LNHDA and CDR2 SQIVND (reference sequence). The CDR3 has 16 amino acids. Trimming removed 6 bases from V and 0 bases from J; junction bases left unmatched: 6. The CDR3 sequence: CASSIPTGGSGNTIYF. CDR3 bases: TGTGCCAGTAGCATCCCGACAGGGGGCTCTGGAAACACCATATATTTT.

V usage is TRBV19 and J usage is TRBJ2-7; the D gene is possibly TRBD1 (6 bases). Trimming pared 9 bases from V and 7 bases from J, leaving 19 bases between. The CDR3 is 13 amino acids. CDR1 and CDR2 from the germline V gene are LNHDA and SQIVND (reference sequence). The DNA for the CDR3 is TGTGCCAGCAACGTGAACAGGGAAGGGGAGCAGTACTTC. Encoded protein: CASNVNREGEQYF.

The chain recombines TRBV7-3 with TRBJ2-3; D uncertain. V was clipped by 5 bases and J by 0 bases, with 12 bases between them. The germline CDR1 and CDR2 sequences are SGHTA and FQGTGA. This CDR3 is built from 15 residues. Here the CDR3 reads CASSQTATSTDTQYF. The CDR3 DNA follows: TGTGCCAGCAGCCAGACCGCCACTAGCACAGATACGCAGTATTTT.